The 29 T cell receptor beta chains in this list originate from one sample, sequenced in a study of blood T cell repertoires in COVID-19. Profiling relied on immunoSEQ multiplex PCR, and the TCRdb table lists in-frame clones only, not all of them. Altogether 150,000 to 200,000 clones are present, around 89% being singletons, with the ten largest covering 5% to 8.5%. Sequenced sample: PBMCs or T cells enriched from blood (not recorded which). The source is a woman aged 50 to 60 who had recovered from COVID-19.

V is TRBV3-1 (or the pseudogene TRBV3-2) and J is TRBJ1-5, with a possible D match to TRBD1 (6 bases). The CDR3 is 18 residues long. Germline loops: CDR1 LGHDT, CDR2 YNNKEL (reference sequence). The V and J ends lost 3 bases and 7 bases respectively, with 25 bases between them. The CDR3 loop reads CASSQTPLGSSRGQPQHF. As DNA, the CDR3 is TGTGCCAGCAGCCAGACCCCTCTAGGGAGCAGCAGGGGACAGCCCCAGCATTTT.

This clone has a handful of counts. The chain uses TRBV5-1 and TRBJ2-2; D is perhaps TRBD2 (5 bases). Deletions cut 0 bases from V and 5 bases from J, with 11 bases between. The CDR3 is made up of 15 amino acids. Germline values: CDR1 SGHRS, CDR2 YFSETQ. The CDR3 bases are TGCGCCAGCAGCTTGGGAGGGTCTGCGACCGGGGAGCTGTTTTTT. Its protein is CASSLGGSATGELFF.

This rearrangement joins TRBV19 to TRBJ2-3; 8 bases fit TRBD2. CDR1 LNHDA and CDR2 SQIVND come from the germline V gene (reference sequence). The junction had 3 bases not matched to a gene; V was cut back by 1 base and J by 3 bases. The CDR3 runs 15 residues. The CDR3 bases are TGTGCCAGTAGTATAGGTGGGACTAGTACAGATACGCAGTATTTT. As protein: CASSIGGTSTDTQYF.

The chain links TRBV5-1 to TRBJ1-1, with TRBD1 identical over 8 bases. Unmatched junction bases numbered 2, after V lost 9 bases and J lost 1 base. Germline CDR1 reads SGHRS; CDR2 reads YFSETQ. The CDR3 has 12 residues. CDR3 in amino acids: CATGTGNTEAFF. CDR3 sequence (DNA): TGCGCCACCGGGACAGGGAACACTGAAGCTTTCTTT.

The J gene is TRBJ2-7, the V gene TRBV3-1 (or the pseudogene TRBV3-2), with 9 bases identical to TRBD2. CDR1 is LGHDT and CDR2 is YNNKEL in the germline V gene (reference sequence). CDR3 length: 15 residues. The junction had 7 bases not matched to a gene; V was cut back by 1 base and J by 6 bases. Here the CDR3 DNA reads TGTGCCAGCAGCCAAGCGGCCGCGGGGGGGAGCGAGCAGTACTTC. Translated, it gives CASSQAAAGGSEQYF.

J is TRBJ1-1 and V is TRBV12-3 or TRBV12-4, with unresolved D. The CDR3 is made up of 12 amino acids. V was pared by 5 bases and J by 11 bases, with 15 bases between. CDR3 in amino acids: CASSLRVPRAFF. Here the CDR3 DNA reads TGTGCCAGCAGTCTCCGGGTTCCGCGGGCTTTCTTT.

The CDR3 bases are TGTGCCAGCAGTGAAGCTGGCGGGGAGAACACTGAAGCTTTCTTT. Protein: CASSEAGGENTEAFF. V usage is TRBV2 and J usage is TRBJ1-1; D remains unclear. Germline loops: CDR1 SNHLY, CDR2 FYNNEI. V dropped 0 bases and J dropped 1 base, with 9 bases sitting between them. This CDR3 is built from 15 residues.

CDR3 nucleotides: TGTGCCAGCGGCTCAAAGAGGAACACTGAAGCTTTCTTT. As protein: CASGSKRNTEAFF. The rearrangement links TRBV11-3 to TRBJ1-1; D remains unclear. CDR3 length: 13 amino acids. V shed 8 bases and J shed 1 base, with 11 bases lying between them. In germline, CDR1 is SGHNT, CDR2 YENEEA.

This rearrangement joins TRBV5-6 to TRBJ2-1, with D possibly matching TRBD1 (5 bases). Trimming stripped 5 bases from V and 1 base from J, with 13 bases between. Germline CDR1 SGHDT, CDR2 YYEEEE. The CDR3 loop spans 15 amino acids. The DNA for the CDR3 is TGTGCCAGCAGTCTTGACAGAAGTTCCTACAATGAGCAGTTCTTC. This gives the protein CASSLDRSSYNEQFF.

The chain employs TRBV10-3 and TRBJ2-3; 12 nucleotides match TRBD1. V gave up 9 bases and J gave up 6 bases; unmatched junction bases: 4. The CDR3 runs 13 residues. In germline, CDR1 is ENHRY, CDR2 SYGVKD. CDR3 sequence reads: CAIPGQGADTQYF. CDR3 bases: TGTGCCATTCCGGGACAGGGGGCTGATACGCAGTATTTT.

The genes are TRBV7-6 and TRBJ2-2; maybe TRBD1 (5 bases). V was shortened by 5 bases and J by 4 bases, with 14 bases between the two germline ends. The CDR3 totals 15 residues. CDR1 is SGHVS, CDR2 FNYEAQ, per germline. CDR3 bases: TGTGCCAGCAGCCTCGACAGAGCAACCACCGGGGAGCTGTTTTTT. This translates into CASSLDRATTGELFF.

The V and J genes are TRBV2 and TRBJ1-1; 7 positions agree with TRBD1. The V and J ends lost 4 bases and 5 bases, in that order; junction bases with no gene match: 7. CDR1 and CDR2 (germline): SNHLY, FYNNEI. The CDR3 is 14 residues long. The CDR3 DNA is TGTGCCAGCAGTGGATGGGCAGGGGGTACTGAAGCTTTCTTT. Translated, it gives CASSGWAGGTEAFF.

V and J are TRBV5-5 and TRBJ1-6; D call uncertain. Trimming removed 0 bases from V and 7 bases from J, with 5 bases in between. Germline V CDR1 and CDR2: SGHKS, YYEKEE (reference sequence). The CDR3 has 13 residues. CDR3 nucleotides: TGTGCCAGCAGCTTGGAGCCAAATTCACCCCTCCACTTT. Translated: CASSLEPNSPLHF. Complete variable domain (other parts from reference TRBV5-5 and TRBJ1-6): DAGVTQSPTHLIKTRGQQVTLRCSPISGHKSVSWYQQVLGQGPQFIFQYYEKEERGRGNFPDRFSARQFPNYSSELNVNALLLGDSALYLCASSLEPNSPLHFGNGTRLTVT.

The chain combines TRBV6-2 or TRBV6-3 with TRBJ2-2; TRBD1 matches at 9 bases. This CDR3 comprises 19 residues. J was trimmed by 5 bases and V by 6 bases; bases with no gene match: 19. CDR1 is MNHEY, CDR2 SVGEGT, per germline. The CDR3 loop reads CASSALPGTGSGITGELFF. The CDR3 nucleotides are TGTGCCAGCAGCGCTCTTCCCGGGACAGGGAGTGGTATTACCGGGGAGCTGTTTTTT.

The V gene is TRBV2, the J gene TRBJ2-7; D not resolved. V was shortened by 1 base and J by 0 bases, with 10 bases between the two germline ends. The CDR3 is 15 residues long. The germline V gene has CDR1 SNHLY and CDR2 FYNNEI. The CDR3 DNA reads as TGTGCCAGCAGTGAAGTCGGGTGGAGCTCCTACGAGCAGTACTTC. As protein: CASSEVGWSSYEQYF.

The DNA of the CDR3 is TGCAGCGTTGATCGGGGGGGAAACACTGAAGCTTTCTTT. This encodes CSVDRGGNTEAFF. The chain links TRBV29-1 to TRBJ1-1, with D possibly TRBD1 on 5 matching bases. The germline V and J ends were trimmed by 3 bases and 2 bases, with 10 bases remaining between them. This CDR3 spans 13 amino acids. The V gene's germline CDR1 is SQVTM and CDR2 ANQGSEA.

The chain couples TRBV4-2 to TRBJ1-1; 10 bases are shared with TRBD1. The germline V gene has CDR1 LGHNA and CDR2 YNFKEQ. Germline trimming cut 3 bases from V and 1 base from J; bases unmatched to any gene: 5. The CDR3 is 16 amino acids. The CDR3: CASSQGQGRGNTEAFF. As DNA, the CDR3 is TGTGCCAGCAGCCAGGGACAGGGGAGAGGGAACACTGAAGCTTTCTTT.

This clone was recorded once. The gene calls are TRBV5-1 and TRBJ2-3, with 12 bases matching TRBD2. Germline CDR1 reads SGHRS; CDR2 reads YFSETQ. There are 16 residues in the CDR3. The junction had 2 bases not matched to a gene; V was cut back by 1 base and J by 2 bases. The CDR3 spells CASSLTSGGTTDTQYF. Here the CDR3 DNA reads TGCGCCAGCAGCTTGACTAGCGGGGGGACCACAGATACGCAGTATTTT.

The chain carries TRBV7-6 and TRBJ1-1; 10 bases are a match to TRBD1. CDR1 is SGHVS and CDR2 is FNYEAQ in the germline V gene. The length of the CDR3 is 13 residues. V dropped 5 bases and J dropped 11; count of bases not matched to a gene: 8. The CDR3 nucleotides read TGTGCCAGCAGCCTGGGGACAGGGGTGGGCGCTTTCTTT. The encoded protein is CASSLGTGVGAFF.

This chain connects TRBV7-2 to TRBJ2-2; D might be TRBD2 (6 bases). The V and J ends lost 5 bases and 6 bases respectively, with 10 bases between them. The CDR3 is 13 amino acids. Per the germline V gene, CDR1 is SGHTA and CDR2 is FQGNSA. In nucleotides, the CDR3 is TGTGCCAGCAGCATGGACTACTCCGGGGAGCTGTTTTTT. Its translation is CASSMDYSGELFF.

The chain recombines TRBV10-3 with TRBJ2-3; 9 nucleotides agree with TRBD2. This CDR3 comprises 14 residues. CDR1 and CDR2 from the germline V gene are ENHRY and SYGVKD. J gave up 4 bases and V 6 bases, and 5 bases lay outside the gene matches. In DNA form, the CDR3 reads TGTGCCATCAGAGGCGGGGGGGAGCCAGATACGCAGTATTTT. Translating it yields CAIRGGGEPDTQYF.

V is TRBV6-6 and J is TRBJ2-7, with 7 bases matching TRBD1. In germline, CDR1 is MNHNY, CDR2 SVGAGI (reference sequence). The CDR3 has 14 residues. J was trimmed by 4 bases and V by 6 bases; bases with no gene match: 9. CDR3 in amino acids: CASSQTGQQYEQYF. The CDR3 DNA reads TGTGCCAGCAGCCAGACGGGACAGCAATACGAGCAGTACTTC.

The chain uses TRBV5-6 and TRBJ1-2, with D tentatively TRBD1 (5 bases). V lost 0 bases to trimming and J lost 8 bases, with 20 bases between them. The CDR3 contains 16 residues. In germline, CDR1 is SGHDT, CDR2 YYEEEE. The CDR3 DNA follows: TGTGCCAGCAGCTTGGAAGTTGGGGCTTCGTCCGTAGGCTACACCTTC. Its translation is CASSLEVGASSVGYTF.

The rearrangement joins TRBV7-2 to TRBJ2-1; possible D gene TRBD2, 7 bases. Trimming took 5 bases from V and 9 from J, leaving 14 bases between them. The CDR3 covers 13 residues. Per the germline V gene, CDR1 is SGHTA and CDR2 is FQGNSA. CDR3 region: CASSAQGGGEQFF. The CDR3 DNA sequence: TGTGCCAGCAGCGCCCAAGGGGGGGGTGAGCAGTTCTTC.

The chain links TRBV18 to TRBJ2-5, with a tentative D call TRBD2 (6 bases). Per the germline V gene, CDR1 is KGHSH and CDR2 is LQKENI. Trimming stripped 6 bases from V and 5 bases from J, with 25 bases between. CDR3 size: 17 residues. The CDR3 DNA is TGTGCCAGCTCTGCCTTGGGCGGAGGGGTACACGGGGAGACCCAGTACTTC. Its protein is CASSALGGGVHGETQYF.

The chain's CDR3 is CASRAAGEIGGYTF. The DNA for the CDR3 is TGTGCCAGCAGGGCTGCAGGGGAGATAGGGGGCTACACCTTC. The V call is TRBV27, the J call TRBJ1-2, with a tentative D call TRBD1 (6 bases). Trimming took off 6 bases at V and 8 bases at J, with 19 bases between the two ends. From germline, CDR1 is MNHEY and CDR2 SMNVEV (reference sequence). This CDR3 spans 14 amino acids.

The CDR3: CASSLAGPIQETQYF. CDR3 nucleotides: TGTGCCAGCAGCTTAGCTGGGCCGATCCAAGAGACCCAGTACTTC. The chain is built from TRBV11-3 and TRBJ2-5, with D unclear. V lost 1 base and J 1 base, leaving 10 bases between the germline ends. Germline CDR1 and CDR2: SGHNT and YENEEA. The CDR3 contains 15 residues.

The chain employs TRBV11-3 and TRBJ2-3; 11 nucleotides match TRBD2. V shed 3 bases and J 1 base; nucleotides not matched to a gene: 3. From germline, CDR1 is SGHNT and CDR2 YENEEA. The CDR3 consists of 16 residues. CDR3 protein: CASSFGTSGRTDTQYF. Here the CDR3 DNA reads TGTGCCAGCAGCTTCGGGACTAGCGGCCGCACAGATACGCAGTATTTT.

The CDR3 DNA follows: TGCGCCAGCAGCTCTGGAGTAAGCTCCTACAATGAGCAGTTCTTC. This encodes CASSSGVSSYNEQFF. The chain uses TRBV5-1 and TRBJ2-1; no clear D gene. Trimming removed 3 bases at V and 0 bases at J, with 10 bases between. Germline CDR1 SGHRS, CDR2 YFSETQ. The CDR3 runs to 15 residues. Drawing the rest from reference TRBV5-1 and TRBJ2-1, the complete variable domain is KAGVTQTPRYLIKTRGQQVTLSCSPISGHRSVSWYQQTPGQGLQFLFEYFSETQRNKGNFPGRFSGRQFSNSRSEMNVSTLELGDSALYLCASSSGVSSYNEQFFGPGTRLTVL.